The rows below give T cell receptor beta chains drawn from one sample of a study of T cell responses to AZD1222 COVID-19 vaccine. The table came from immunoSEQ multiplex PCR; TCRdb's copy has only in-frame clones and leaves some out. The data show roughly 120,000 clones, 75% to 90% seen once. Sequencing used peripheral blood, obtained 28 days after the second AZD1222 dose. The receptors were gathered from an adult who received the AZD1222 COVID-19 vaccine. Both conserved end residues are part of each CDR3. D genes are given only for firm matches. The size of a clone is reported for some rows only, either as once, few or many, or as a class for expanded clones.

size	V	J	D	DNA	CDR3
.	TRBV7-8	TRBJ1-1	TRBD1	TGTGCCAGCAGCCCTCGACAGGGTTTGGGCACTGAAGCTTTCTTT	CASSPRQGLGTEAFF
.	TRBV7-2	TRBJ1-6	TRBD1	TGTGCCAGCAGCCACGGACAGGGACATTCACCCCTCCACTTT	CASSHGQGHSPLHF
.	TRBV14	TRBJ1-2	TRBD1	TGTGCCAGCAGCCATGGACAGGTCCACTATGGCTACACCTTC	CASSHGQVHYGYTF
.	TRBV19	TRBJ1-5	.	TGTGCCAGTAACTCACATGTGGCGGAGCCCCAGCATTTT	CASNSHVAEPQHF
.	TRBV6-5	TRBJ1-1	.	TGTGCCAGCAGTTACTCGTCAGGGGTAGCGAACACTGAAGCTTTCTTT	CASSYSSGVANTEAFF
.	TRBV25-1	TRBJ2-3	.	TGTGCCAGCAGTTCGCCGTACAGCACAGATACGCAGTATTTT	CASSSPYSTDTQYF
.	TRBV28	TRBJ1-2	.	TGTGCCAGCAGTTTAGCTGACTATGGCTACACCTTC	CASSLADYGYTF
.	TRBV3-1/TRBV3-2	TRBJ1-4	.	TGTGCCAGCAGCCAAGGGACATGGGGGGATGAAAAACTGTTTTTT	CASSQGTWGDEKLFF
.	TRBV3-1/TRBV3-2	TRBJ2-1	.	TGTGCCAGCAGCCAAGAGTCTGGGTTTGGTGCGTTCTTC	CASSQESGFGAFF
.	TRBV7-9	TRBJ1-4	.	TGTGCCAGCAGCTTTCCTGGCGAGGGGAGAAACGAAAAACTGTTTTTT	CASSFPGEGRNEKLFF
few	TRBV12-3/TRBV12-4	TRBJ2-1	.	TGTGCCAGCAGTTTAGGGCCCCCAGGAGAGCAGTTCTTC	CASSLGPPGEQFF
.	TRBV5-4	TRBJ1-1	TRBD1	TGTGCCAGCAAGACAGGGGCCCTGAACACTGAAGCTTTCTTT	CASKTGALNTEAFF
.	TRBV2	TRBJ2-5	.	TGTGCCAGCAAGAACCTGGGGGCCGAGACCCAGTACTTC	CASKNLGAETQYF
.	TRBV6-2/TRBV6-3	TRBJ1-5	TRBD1	TGTGCCAGCAGTTCCGGGACAGGGGGGACGTATAGCAATCAGCCCCAGCATTTT	CASSSGTGGTYSNQPQHF
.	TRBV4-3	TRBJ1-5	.	TGCGCCAGCAGCCAAGATGGGATTCAGCCCCAGCATTTT	CASSQDGIQPQHF
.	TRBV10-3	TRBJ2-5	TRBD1	TGTGCCATCAGTGGGGGTGGGACAGCTCAAGAGACCCAGTACTTC	CAISGGGTAQETQYF
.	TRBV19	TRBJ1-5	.	TGTGCCAGTAGTATTCTCAGGGGTAGTCAGCCCCAGCATTTT	CASSILRGSQPQHF
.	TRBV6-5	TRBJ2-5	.	TGTGCCAGCAGTTCCGACAGGAGTGGTTCGACCCAGTACTTC	CASSSDRSGSTQYF
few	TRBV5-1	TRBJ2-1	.	TGCGCCAGCAGCTTGGATCAGGGCTGGCGTGAGCAGTTCTTC	CASSLDQGWREQFF
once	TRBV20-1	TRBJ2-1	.	TGCAGTGCCGGTCGTGGTGAGCAGTTCTTC	CSAGRGEQFF
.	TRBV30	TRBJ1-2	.	TGTGCCTGGAGTAGGGTGGGGGGCAACTATGGCTACACCTTC	CAWSRVGGNYGYTF
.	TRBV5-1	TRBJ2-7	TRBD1	TGCGCCAGCAGCTTGGAGGCAGGGGGCTACGAGCAGTACTTC	CASSLEAGGYEQYF
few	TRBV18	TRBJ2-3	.	TGTGCCAGCTCACGATCTCCGGGGGTAGGCACAGATACGCAGTATTTT	CASSRSPGVGTDTQYF